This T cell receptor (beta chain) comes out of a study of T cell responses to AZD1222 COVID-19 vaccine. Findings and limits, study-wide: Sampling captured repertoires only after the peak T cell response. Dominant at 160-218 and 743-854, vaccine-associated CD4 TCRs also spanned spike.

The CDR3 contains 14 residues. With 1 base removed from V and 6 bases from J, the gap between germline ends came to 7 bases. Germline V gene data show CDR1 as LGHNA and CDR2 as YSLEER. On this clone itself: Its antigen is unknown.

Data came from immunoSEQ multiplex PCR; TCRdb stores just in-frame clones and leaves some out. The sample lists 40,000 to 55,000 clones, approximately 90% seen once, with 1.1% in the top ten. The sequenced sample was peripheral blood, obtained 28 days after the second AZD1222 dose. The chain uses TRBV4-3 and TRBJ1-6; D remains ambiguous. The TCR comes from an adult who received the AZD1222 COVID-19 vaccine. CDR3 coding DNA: TGCGCCAGCAGCCAAGGTGTTGCTAATTCACCCCTCCACTTT. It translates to CASSQGVANSPLHF.